The entry below gives a single T cell receptor beta chain sequence along with its context. The Seattle patients, enrolled during active infection, were followed longitudinally. This specimen belongs to a study of blood T cell repertoires in COVID-19. Looking at the study overall: T cells, B-cell-depleted T cells, or PBMCs provided the cDNA or gDNA that served as material.

Sequencing used immunoSEQ multiplex PCR; TCRdb keeps in-frame clones, though not all of them. The sample holds approximately 260,000 clones, around 91% seen once. This CDR3 is built from 15 residues. Trimming stripped 5 bases from V and 3 bases from J, with 16 bases between. Germline values: CDR1 SGHTA, CDR2 FQGNSA. The chain uses TRBV7-2 and TRBJ1-2, with D possibly matching TRBD1 (5 bases). The clonotype originates from a woman between 55 and 75 years old with COVID-19, enrolled during active disease. Sequencing input: peripheral blood. CDR3: CASSLALGGDYGYTF. The CDR3 DNA sequence: TGTGCCAGCAGCCTGGCGCTCGGGGGGGACTATGGCTACACCTTC.